Listed here are 5 T cell receptor beta chains from one sample, sequenced in a study of T cell responses to AZD1222 COVID-19 vaccine. Sequencing used immunoSEQ multiplex PCR; TCRdb keeps in-frame clones, though not all of them. The table records almost 95,000 clones, 85% of them present only once. The sample was peripheral blood, taken 28 days after the second AZD1222 dose. These receptors all come from an adult who received the AZD1222 COVID-19 vaccine.

The V and J genes are TRBV7-8 and TRBJ1-1; D is perhaps TRBD1 (5 bases). Germline values: CDR1 SGHVS, CDR2 FQNEAQ. The V and J ends lost 4 bases and 5 bases respectively, with 11 bases between them. The CDR3 has 13 residues. The CDR3 here is CASSSGARTEAFF. CDR3 sequence (DNA): TGTGCCAGCAGCTCCGGGGCACGGACTGAAGCTTTCTTT.

The chain couples TRBV5-1 to TRBJ2-3; no firm D call. The CDR3 covers 14 residues. The germline V gene encodes CDR1 SGHRS and CDR2 YFSETQ. Trimming shortened V by 2 bases and J by 2 bases, and 9 bases separated the two germline ends. CDR3 sequence: CASSFQSYTDTQYF. The CDR3 DNA is TGCGCCAGCAGCTTTCAATCCTACACAGATACGCAGTATTTT.

The V gene is TRBV10-1, the J gene TRBJ2-5, with 9 bases aligning to TRBD1. The CDR3 has 16 amino acids. Losses at the gene ends were 4 bases for V and 12 bases for J; bases not matched to a gene: 18. CDR1 is WNHNN and CDR2 is SYGVQD in the germline V gene (reference sequence). The CDR3 nucleotides are TGCGCCAGCAGTGGGGGGACAGGGTCGACCGGAGACCCAAAGTACTTC. Protein product: CASSGGTGSTGDPKYF.

This CDR3 is CASSFSGLSTGANVLTF. The CDR3 DNA is TGTGCCAGCAGTTTCTCCGGCCTCTCGACTGGGGCCAACGTCCTGACTTTC. The chain uses TRBV28 and TRBJ2-6; D ambiguous. Trimming stripped 3 bases from V and 2 bases from J, with 14 bases between. The length of the CDR3 is 17 residues. CDR1 is MDHEN, CDR2 SYDVKM, per germline.

V and J are TRBV2 and TRBJ2-3, with 13 nucleotides matching TRBD2. The CDR3 runs to 18 residues. CDR1 is SNHLY and CDR2 is FYNNEI in the germline V gene. V dropped 7 bases and J dropped 12; count of bases not matched to a gene: 22. CDR3 nucleotide sequence: TGTGCCAGCACCGAGACGGGTCGGGGACTAGCGGGATCCGAACCCCAGTATTTT. Translating it yields CASTETGRGLAGSEPQYF.